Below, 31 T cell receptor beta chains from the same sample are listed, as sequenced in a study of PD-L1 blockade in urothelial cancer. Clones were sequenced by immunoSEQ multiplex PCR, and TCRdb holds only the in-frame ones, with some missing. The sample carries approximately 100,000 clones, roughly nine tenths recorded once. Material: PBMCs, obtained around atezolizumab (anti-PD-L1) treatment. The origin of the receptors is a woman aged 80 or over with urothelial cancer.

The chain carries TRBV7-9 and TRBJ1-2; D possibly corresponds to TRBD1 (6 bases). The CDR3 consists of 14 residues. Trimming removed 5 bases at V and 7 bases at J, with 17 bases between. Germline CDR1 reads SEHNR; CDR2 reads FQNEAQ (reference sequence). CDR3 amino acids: CASSTRGGVGGYTF. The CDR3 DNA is TGTGCCAGCAGCACGAGGGGGGGGGTTGGTGGCTACACCTTC.

The CDR3 DNA sequence: TGTGCCAGCAGCCAAGTAAAGATAAGCGGGGAAAGCACAGATACGCAGTATTTT. It yields the protein CASSQVKISGESTDTQYF. V is TRBV4-2 and J is TRBJ2-3; TRBD2 aligns across 7 bases. Germline values: CDR1 LGHNA, CDR2 YNFKEQ. With 1 base clipped from V and 0 bases from J, the junction kept 10 bases outside the gene matches. The CDR3 has 18 residues.

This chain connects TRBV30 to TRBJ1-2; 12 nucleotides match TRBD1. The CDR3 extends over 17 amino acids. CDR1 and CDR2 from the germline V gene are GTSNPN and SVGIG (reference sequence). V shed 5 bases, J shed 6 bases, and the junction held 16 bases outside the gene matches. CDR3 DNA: TGTGCCTGGGGTAATAAACTTACCGGGACAGGGGGCCATGGCTACACCTTC. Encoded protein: CAWGNKLTGTGGHGYTF.

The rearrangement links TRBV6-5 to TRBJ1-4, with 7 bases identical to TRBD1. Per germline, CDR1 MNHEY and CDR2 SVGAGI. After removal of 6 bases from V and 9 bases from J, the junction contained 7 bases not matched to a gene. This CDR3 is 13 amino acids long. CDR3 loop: CASSPDRAQKLFF. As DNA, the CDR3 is TGTGCCAGCAGCCCTGACAGGGCCCAAAAACTGTTTTTT.

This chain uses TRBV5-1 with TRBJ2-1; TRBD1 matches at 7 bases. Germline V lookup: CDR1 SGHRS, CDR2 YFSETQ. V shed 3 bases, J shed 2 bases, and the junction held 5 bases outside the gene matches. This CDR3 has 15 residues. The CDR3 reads CASSSSGTAYNEQFF. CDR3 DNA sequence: TGCGCCAGCAGCTCGTCCGGGACAGCCTACAATGAGCAGTTCTTC. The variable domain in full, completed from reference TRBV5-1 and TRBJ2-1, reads KAGVTQTPRYLIKTRGQQVTLSCSPISGHRSVSWYQQTPGQGLQFLFEYFSETQRNKGNFPGRFSGRQFSNSRSEMNVSTLELGDSALYLCASSSSGTAYNEQFFGPGTRLTVL.

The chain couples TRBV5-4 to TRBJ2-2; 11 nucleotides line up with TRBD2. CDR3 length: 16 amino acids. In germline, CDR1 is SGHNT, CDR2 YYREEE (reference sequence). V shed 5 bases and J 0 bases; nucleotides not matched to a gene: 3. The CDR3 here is CASSFSGRANTGELFF. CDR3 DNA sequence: TGTGCCAGCAGTTTTAGCGGGAGGGCGAACACCGGGGAGCTGTTTTTT.

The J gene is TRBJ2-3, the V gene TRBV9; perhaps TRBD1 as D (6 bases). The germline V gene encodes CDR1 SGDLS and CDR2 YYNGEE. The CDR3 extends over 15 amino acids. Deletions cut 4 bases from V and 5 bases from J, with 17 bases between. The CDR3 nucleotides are TGTGCCAGCAGCCTAAACAGGGCCGGGGTAGATACGCAGTATTTT. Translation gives CASSLNRAGVDTQYF.

The CDR3 region is CASSSGQILEAFF. CDR3 bases: TGTGCCAGCAGTTCGGGACAGATACTTGAAGCTTTCTTT. The genes are TRBV28 and TRBJ1-1; 7 bases map to TRBD1. Germline V CDR1 and CDR2: MDHEN, SYDVKM. The CDR3 loop spans 13 amino acids. Trimming removed 4 bases from V and 7 bases from J; junction bases left unmatched: 6.

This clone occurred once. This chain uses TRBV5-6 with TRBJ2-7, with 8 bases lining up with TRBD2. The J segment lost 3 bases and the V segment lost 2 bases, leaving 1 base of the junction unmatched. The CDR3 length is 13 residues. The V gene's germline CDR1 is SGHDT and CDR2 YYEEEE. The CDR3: CASSFGTSYEQYF. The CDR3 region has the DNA TGTGCCAGCAGCTTCGGGACTAGCTACGAGCAGTACTTC.

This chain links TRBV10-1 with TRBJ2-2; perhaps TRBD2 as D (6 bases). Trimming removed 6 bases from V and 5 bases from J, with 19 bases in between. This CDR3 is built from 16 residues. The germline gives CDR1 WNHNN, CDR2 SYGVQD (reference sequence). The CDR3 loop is CASRLDPTGRTGELFF. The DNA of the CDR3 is TGCGCCAGCAGATTGGACCCGACGGGGAGGACCGGGGAGCTGTTTTTT.

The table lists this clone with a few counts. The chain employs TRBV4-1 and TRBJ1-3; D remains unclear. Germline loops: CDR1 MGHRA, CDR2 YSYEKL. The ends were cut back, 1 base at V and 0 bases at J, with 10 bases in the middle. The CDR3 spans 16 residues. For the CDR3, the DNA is TGCGCCAGCAGCCAAGTAGCCCTCCGCTCTGGAAACACCATATATTTT. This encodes CASSQVALRSGNTIYF.

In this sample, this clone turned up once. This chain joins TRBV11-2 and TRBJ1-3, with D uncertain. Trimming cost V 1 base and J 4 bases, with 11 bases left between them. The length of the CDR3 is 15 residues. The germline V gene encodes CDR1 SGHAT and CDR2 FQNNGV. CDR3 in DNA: TGTGCCAGCAGCTTAGTGTCACTATCCGGAAACACCATATATTTT. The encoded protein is CASSLVSLSGNTIYF.

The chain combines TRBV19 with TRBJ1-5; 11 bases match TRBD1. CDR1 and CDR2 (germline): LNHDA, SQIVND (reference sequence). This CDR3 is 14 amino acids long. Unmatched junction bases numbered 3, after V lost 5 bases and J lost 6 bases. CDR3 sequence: CASSFGTGGQPQHF. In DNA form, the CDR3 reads TGTGCCAGTAGTTTCGGGACAGGGGGTCAGCCCCAGCATTTT.

The CDR3 DNA is TGCAGCGGGTCAGACCGAGGAACAACTGAAGCTTTCTTT. Translated: CSGSDRGTTEAFF. V gene TRBV29-1 combines with J gene TRBJ1-1; D not resolved. Deletions cut 7 bases from V and 5 bases from J, with 17 bases between. The CDR3 covers 13 residues. Per the germline V gene, CDR1 is SQVTM and CDR2 is ANQGSEA.

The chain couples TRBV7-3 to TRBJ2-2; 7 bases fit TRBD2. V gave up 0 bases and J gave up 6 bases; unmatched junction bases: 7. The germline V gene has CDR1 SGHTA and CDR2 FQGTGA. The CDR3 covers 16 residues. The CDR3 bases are TGTGCCAGCAGCTTAACCCCCAGCGGGACTGCCGGGGAGCTGTTTTTT. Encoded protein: CASSLTPSGTAGELFF.

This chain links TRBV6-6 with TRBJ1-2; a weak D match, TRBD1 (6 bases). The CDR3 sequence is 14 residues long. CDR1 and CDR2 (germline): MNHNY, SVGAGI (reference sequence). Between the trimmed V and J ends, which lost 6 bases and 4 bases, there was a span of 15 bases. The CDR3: CASSPQGEGYGYTF. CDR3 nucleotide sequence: TGTGCCAGCAGCCCACAGGGTGAGGGCTATGGCTACACCTTC.

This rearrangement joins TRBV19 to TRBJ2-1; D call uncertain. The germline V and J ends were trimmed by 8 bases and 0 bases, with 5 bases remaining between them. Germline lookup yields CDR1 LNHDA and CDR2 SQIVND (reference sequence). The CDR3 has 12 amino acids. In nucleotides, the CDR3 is TGTGCCAGTCGCAGCTCCTACAATGAGCAGTTCTTC. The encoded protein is CASRSSYNEQFF. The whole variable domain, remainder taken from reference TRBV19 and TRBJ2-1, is DGGITQSPKYLFRKEGQNVTLSCEQNLNHDAMYWYRQDPGQGLRLIYYSQIVNDFQKGDIAEGYSVSREKKESFPLTVTSAQKNPTAFYLCASRSSYNEQFFGPGTRLTVL.

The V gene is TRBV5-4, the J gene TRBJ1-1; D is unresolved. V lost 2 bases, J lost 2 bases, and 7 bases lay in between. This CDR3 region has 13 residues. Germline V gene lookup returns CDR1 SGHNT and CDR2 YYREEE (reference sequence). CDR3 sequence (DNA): TGTGCCAGCAGCTTCGACTCCAACACTGAAGCTTTCTTT. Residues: CASSFDSNTEAFF.

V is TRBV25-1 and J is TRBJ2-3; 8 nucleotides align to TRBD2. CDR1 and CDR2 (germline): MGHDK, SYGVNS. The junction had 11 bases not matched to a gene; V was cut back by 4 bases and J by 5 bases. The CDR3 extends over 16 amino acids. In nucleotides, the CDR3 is TGTGCCAGCAGTGGAGACGGGAGGGCCGAAGGAGATACGCAGTATTTT. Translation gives CASSGDGRAEGDTQYF. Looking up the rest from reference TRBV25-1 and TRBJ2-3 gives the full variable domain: EADIYQTPRYLVIGTGKKITLECSQTMGHDKMYWYQQDPGMELHLIHYSYGVNSTEKGDLSSESTVSRIRTEHFPLTLESARPSHTSQYLCASSGDGRAEGDTQYFGPGTRLTVL.

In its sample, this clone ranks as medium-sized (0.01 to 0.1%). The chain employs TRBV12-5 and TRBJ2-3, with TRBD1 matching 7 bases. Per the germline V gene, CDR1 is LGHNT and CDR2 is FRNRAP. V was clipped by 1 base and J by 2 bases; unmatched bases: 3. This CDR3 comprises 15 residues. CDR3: CASGLEGAATDTQYF. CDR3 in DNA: TGTGCTAGTGGTTTGGAGGGGGCAGCCACAGATACGCAGTATTTT.

CDR3 in amino acids: CASSLTRTRRNQPQHF. In DNA, the CDR3 is TGCGCCAGCAGCTTGACGCGGACACGAAGGAATCAGCCCCAGCATTTT. The chain employs TRBV5-1 and TRBJ1-5; TRBD1 might be the D (5 bases). V was trimmed by 1 base and J by 4 bases, leaving 15 bases between them. The CDR3 contains 16 residues. Per germline, CDR1 SGHRS and CDR2 YFSETQ.

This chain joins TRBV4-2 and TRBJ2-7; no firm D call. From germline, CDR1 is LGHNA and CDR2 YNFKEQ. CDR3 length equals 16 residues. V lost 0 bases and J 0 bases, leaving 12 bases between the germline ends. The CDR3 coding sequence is TGTGCCAGCAGCCAAGATCATTCCCTGAGCTCCTACGAGCAGTACTTC. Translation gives CASSQDHSLSSYEQYF.

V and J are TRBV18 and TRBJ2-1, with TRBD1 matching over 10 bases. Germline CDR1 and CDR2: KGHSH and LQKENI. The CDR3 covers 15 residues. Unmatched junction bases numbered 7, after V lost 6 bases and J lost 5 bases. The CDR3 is CASSQTGTGDNEQFF. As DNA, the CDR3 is TGTGCCAGCTCCCAGACCGGGACAGGGGACAATGAGCAGTTCTTC.

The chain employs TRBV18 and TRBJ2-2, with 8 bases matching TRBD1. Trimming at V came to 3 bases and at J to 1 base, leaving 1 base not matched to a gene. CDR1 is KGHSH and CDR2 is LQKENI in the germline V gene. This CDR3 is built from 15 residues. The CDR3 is CASSPGTGNTGELFF. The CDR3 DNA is TGTGCCAGCTCACCTGGGACAGGGAACACCGGGGAGCTGTTTTTT.

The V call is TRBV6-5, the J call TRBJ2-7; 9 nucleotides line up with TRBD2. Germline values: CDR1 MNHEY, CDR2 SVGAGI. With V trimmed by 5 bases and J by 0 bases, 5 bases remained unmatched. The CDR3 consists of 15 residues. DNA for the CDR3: TGTGCCAGCAGTCTAGCGGGACTACTCTCCTACGAGCAGTACTTC. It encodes CASSLAGLLSYEQYF.

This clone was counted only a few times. In nucleotides, the CDR3 is TGTGCCAGCAGCTCTAGGTTGAACACTGAAGCTTTCTTT. Translating it yields CASSSRLNTEAFF. V gene TRBV7-8 combines with J gene TRBJ1-1; D gene unclear. CDR1 and CDR2 from the germline V gene are SGHVS and FQNEAQ. The CDR3 has 13 amino acids. Trimming removed 4 bases from V and 0 bases from J, with 6 bases in between. Filled out from reference TRBV7-8 and TRBJ1-1, the complete variable domain reads GAGVSQSPRYKVAKRGQDVALRCDPISGHVSLFWYQQALGQGPEFLTYFQNEAQLDKSGLPSDRFFAERPEGSVSTLKIQRTQQEDSAVYLCASSSRLNTEAFFGQGTRLTVV.

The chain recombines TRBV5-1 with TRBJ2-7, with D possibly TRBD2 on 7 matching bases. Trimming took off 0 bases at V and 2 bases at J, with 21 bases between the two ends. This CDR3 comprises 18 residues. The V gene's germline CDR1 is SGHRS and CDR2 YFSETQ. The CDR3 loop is CASSLVGGQGRGTYEQYF. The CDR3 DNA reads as TGCGCCAGCAGCTTGGTGGGGGGGCAAGGCCGGGGGACCTACGAGCAGTACTTC.

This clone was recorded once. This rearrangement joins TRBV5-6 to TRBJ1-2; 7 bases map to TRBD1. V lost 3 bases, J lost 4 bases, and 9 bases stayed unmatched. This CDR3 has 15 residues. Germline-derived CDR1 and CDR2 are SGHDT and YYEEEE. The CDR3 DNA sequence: TGTGCCAGCAGCTCCCCGGGACAGCTATTCTATGGCTACACCTTC. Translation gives CASSSPGQLFYGYTF.

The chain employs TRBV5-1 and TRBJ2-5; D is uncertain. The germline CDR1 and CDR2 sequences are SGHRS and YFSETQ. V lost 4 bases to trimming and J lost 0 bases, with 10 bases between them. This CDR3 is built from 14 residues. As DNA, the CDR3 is TGCGCCAGCAGCATTAACACGTACCAAGAGACCCAGTACTTC. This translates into CASSINTYQETQYF.

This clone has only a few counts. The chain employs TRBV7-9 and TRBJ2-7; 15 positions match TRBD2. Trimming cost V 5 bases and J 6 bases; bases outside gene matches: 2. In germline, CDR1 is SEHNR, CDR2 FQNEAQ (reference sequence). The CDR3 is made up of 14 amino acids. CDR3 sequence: CASSMGLAGGEQYF. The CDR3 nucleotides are TGTGCCAGCAGCATGGGACTAGCGGGAGGCGAGCAGTACTTC.

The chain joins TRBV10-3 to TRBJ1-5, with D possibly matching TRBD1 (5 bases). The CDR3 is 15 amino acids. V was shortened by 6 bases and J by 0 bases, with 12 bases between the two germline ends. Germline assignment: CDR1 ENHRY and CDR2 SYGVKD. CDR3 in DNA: TGTGCCATCAGCGGGACTCTTTATAGCAATCAGCCCCAGCATTTT. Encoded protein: CAISGTLYSNQPQHF.